The clone carrying this TCR beta chain was detected ten times or more. Its cognate antigen is unknown. The data originate from a study of T cells in Graves' hyperthyroidism and ophthalmopathy. Study-wide points: Expanded thyroid clonotypes (above 0.001) were mostly also found in blood. A model of 13 V-J features distinguished ophthalmopathy from stable hyperthyroidism.

This CDR3 is built from 11 residues. Trimming removed 4 bases from V and 11 bases from J, with 11 bases in between. The V gene's germline CDR1 is SNHLY and CDR2 FYNNEI. Amplification of TCR beta CDR3 regions was performed using RNA transcripts as template. TCR CDR3 underwent first-round RT-PCR with the HTBI primer set. TCRdb re-derived calls from the multiplex PCR reads in MiXCR, one entry per CDR3 protein. The sample gives around 530,000 distinct CDR3 sequences, more than 15% of which show up once; around 17% is in the top ten. The source material was blood. The chain couples TRBV2 to TRBJ1-1, with no clear D. This sequence originates from a woman under 30 with Graves' ophthalmopathy. The chain's CDR3 is CASSVSSWAFF. The DNA of the CDR3 is TGTGCCAGCAGTGTCTCATCTTGGGCTTTCTTT.